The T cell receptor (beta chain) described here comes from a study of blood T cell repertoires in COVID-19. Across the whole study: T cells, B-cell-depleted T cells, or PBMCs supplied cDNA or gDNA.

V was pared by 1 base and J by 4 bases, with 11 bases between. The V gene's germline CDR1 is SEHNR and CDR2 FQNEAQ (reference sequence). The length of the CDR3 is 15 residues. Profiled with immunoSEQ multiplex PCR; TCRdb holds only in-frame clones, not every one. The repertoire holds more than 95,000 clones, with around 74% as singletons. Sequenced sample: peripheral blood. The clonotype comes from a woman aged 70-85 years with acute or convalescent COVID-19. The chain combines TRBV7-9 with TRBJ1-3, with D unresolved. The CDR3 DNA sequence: TGTGCCAGCAGCTTAGAGGGAGGCCCGGGAAACACCATATATTTT. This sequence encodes CASSLEGGPGNTIYF.